This T cell receptor (beta chain) was recovered during a study of blood T cell repertoires in COVID-19. Profiling relied on immunoSEQ multiplex PCR, and the TCRdb table lists in-frame clones only, not all of them. The repertoire includes more than 150,000 clones, more than 80% of them detected once, and roughly 3.1% sits in the top ten. The CDR3 covers 14 residues. V gave up 2 bases and J gave up 11 bases; unmatched junction bases: 7. CDR1 KGHSH and CDR2 LQKENI come from the germline V gene. The chain has TRBV18 and TRBJ1-4; 8 bases fit TRBD1. The receptor comes from a man aged 55-75 years with acute or convalescent COVID-19. Specimen: peripheral blood. The CDR3: CASSPDLSGGKLFF. In nucleotides, the CDR3 is TGTGCCAGCTCACCAGACCTTTCAGGGGGCAAACTGTTTTTT.